Presented here are 12 T cell receptor beta chains from one specimen sequenced in a study of blood T cells in healthy people across ages. PCR was performed a second time for about 7 to 12 cycles using a sample-barcoded 5' primer and a J-beta primer mix. TCRdb independently ran MiXCR on the 5' RACE reads; one entry per CDR3 protein. The sample yields about 970,000 distinct CDR3 sequences, roughly 51% seen once. Sample: blood. These receptor sequences come from a woman between 55 and 75 years old in good health.

V and J are TRBV6-6 and TRBJ1-6; no firm D call. Germline CDR1 reads MNHNY; CDR2 reads SVGAGI (reference sequence). CDR3 length: 15 amino acids. Trimming left V 6 bases short and J 10 bases short, with 19 bases between. The CDR3 is CASSQDGDEVSPLHF. CDR3 DNA: TGTGCCAGCAGCCAGGACGGAGATGAGGTATCACCCCTCCACTTT.

This clonotype was observed a few times. V gene TRBV2 combines with J gene TRBJ2-6; TRBD1 matches 8 bases. Germline lookup yields CDR1 SNHLY and CDR2 FYNNEI. The CDR3 totals 13 residues. After removal of 6 bases from V and 9 bases from J, the junction contained 4 bases not matched to a gene. The CDR3: CASSRDRINVLTF. CDR3 in DNA: TGTGCCAGCAGCCGGGACAGGATCAACGTCCTGACTTTC.

The count of this clonotype is one. This chain connects TRBV24-1 to TRBJ2-3, with TRBD2 matching 10 bases. After removal of 7 bases from V and 1 base from J, the junction contained 1 base not matched to a gene. CDR1 and CDR2 from the germline V gene are KGHDR and SFDVKD. CDR3 length: 14 amino acids. In nucleotides, the CDR3 is TGTGCCACCAGCGGGACTAGCGGCACAGATACGCAGTATTTT. Protein product: CATSGTSGTDTQYF.

This sequence joins TRBV2 and TRBJ1-5; TRBD1 aligns across 10 bases. V was pared by 8 bases and J by 3 bases, with 4 bases of the junction left unmatched. Germline lookup yields CDR1 SNHLY and CDR2 FYNNEI. The CDR3 is 14 amino acids. CDR3 region: CASGQGVFNQPQHF. Here the CDR3 DNA reads TGTGCCAGCGGACAGGGGGTCTTCAATCAGCCCCAGCATTTT.

V is TRBV12-3 or TRBV12-4 and J is TRBJ2-7; TRBD2 matches at 10 bases. The length of the CDR3 is 15 residues. V was clipped by 8 bases and J by 5 bases; unmatched bases: 12. CDR3 residues: CASQRASGSGHEQYF. The CDR3 DNA sequence: TGTGCCAGCCAGCGGGCTAGCGGGAGCGGGCACGAGCAGTACTTC.

V is TRBV15 and J is TRBJ2-1; D ambiguous. Trimming pared 7 bases from V and 3 bases from J, leaving 10 bases between. There are 13 residues in the CDR3. Germline-derived CDR1 and CDR2 are LNHNV and YYDKDF (reference sequence). CDR3 region: CATTTFGYNEQFF. The CDR3 coding sequence is TGTGCCACCACTACCTTCGGCTACAATGAGCAGTTCTTC.

The J gene is TRBJ1-1, the V gene TRBV6-2 or TRBV6-3, with no clear D. Trimming pared 4 bases from V and 5 bases from J, leaving 14 bases between. The CDR3 covers 14 residues. Germline CDR1 MNHEY, CDR2 SVGEGT. For the CDR3, the DNA is TGTGCCAGCAGTTTCAAAGTCGCGAGGACTGAAGCTTTCTTT. This encodes CASSFKVARTEAFF.

The chain recombines TRBV20-1 with TRBJ2-3; 7 bases agree with TRBD2. Germline lookup yields CDR1 DFQATT and CDR2 SNEGSKA (reference sequence). Unmatched junction bases numbered 6, after V lost 6 bases and J lost 0 bases. This CDR3 comprises 14 residues. CDR3 sequence: CSAKPSGSTDTQYF. The DNA for the CDR3 is TGCAGTGCGAAACCTAGCGGAAGCACAGATACGCAGTATTTT.

V usage is TRBV4-1 and J usage is TRBJ1-1, with D unresolved. The CDR3 is 13 amino acids. V lost 1 base to trimming and J lost 3 bases, with 6 bases between them. Germline V gene sequence: CDR1 MGHRA, CDR2 YSYEKL. The DNA of the CDR3 is TGCGCCAGCAGCCAAGGGTCTTACACTGAAGCTTTCTTT. Encoded protein: CASSQGSYTEAFF.

This clonotype showed up many times. The CDR3 here is CASSLRQAWYTF. As DNA, the CDR3 is TGTGCCAGCAGCCTTAGACAGGCGTGGTACACCTTC. This rearrangement joins TRBV13 to TRBJ1-2; D perhaps matches TRBD1 (6 bases). Trimming pared 5 bases from V and 11 bases from J, leaving 15 bases between. This CDR3 is 12 amino acids long. From germline, CDR1 is PRHDT and CDR2 FYEKMQ (reference sequence).

The chain couples TRBV20-1 to TRBJ2-3; D gene ambiguous. Germline values: CDR1 DFQATT, CDR2 SNEGSKA (reference sequence). The CDR3 loop spans 14 amino acids. Trimming stripped 5 bases from V and 0 bases from J, with 12 bases between. The CDR3 coding sequence is TGCAGTGCTCCCCTGACGGATAGCACAGATACGCAGTATTTT. It yields the protein CSAPLTDSTDTQYF.

Notes on this clonotype: One junction end does not reproduce the germline sequence, and a read error may be involved. The rearrangement uses TRBV6-5 and TRBJ2-7, with 10 positions matching TRBD2. Germline V gives CDR1 MNHEY, CDR2 SVGAGI. The CDR3 sequence is 15 residues long. The CDR3 protein is CASSAIAGGRNERYF. The CDR3 DNA sequence: TGTGCCAGCAGTGCAATAGCGGGAGGAAGAAACGAGCGGTACTTC.